This note documents a single T cell receptor (beta chain) sequence. TCRdb called the RT-PCR reads again in MiXCR, with one record for every CDR3 protein. The data contain 500,000 or so distinct CDR3 sequences, 15% to 20% of them seen just once; the ten biggest clones take up 3% to 3.5%. The CDR3 runs 14 residues. Germline V gene sequence: CDR1 SEHNR, CDR2 FQNEAQ (reference sequence). V was shortened by 7 bases and J by 5 bases, with 18 bases between the two germline ends. The data were taken from a study of response to subunit inactivated influenza vaccine. This TCR came from a man between 50 and 70 years old who received an inactivated influenza vaccine. The material was CD4+ T cells sorted from PBMCs, obtained less than 30 months after vaccination. This chain connects TRBV7-9 to TRBJ2-7; D might be TRBD1 or TRBD2, each matching 5 bases. The CDR3 reads CASTQDPGRNEQYF. CDR3 nucleotides: TGTGCCAGCACCCAAGACCCGGGACGCAACGAGCAGTACTTC.